The entry that follows covers one T cell receptor (beta chain) sequence. The antigen remains unidentified. CDR3 length equals 16 residues. Trimming took 4 bases from V and 4 from J; bases not matched to a gene: 8. Germline loops: CDR1 SGDLS, CDR2 YYNGEE. This entry is derived from a study of shared clonotypes between healthy human individuals. Study details: The study used three CD4 naive, three CD4 memory, two CD8 naive and one CD8 memory plate per donor.

Study-wide points: The diversity represented, both genetic and in exposure history, was limited by few donors.

Study donors comprised healthy, HIV-negative adults devoid of recent acute infection or vaccination. Per sorted-subset replicate PCR, input was around 200 ng DNA, representing about 32,000 T cell genomes. Sequenced by immunoSEQ multiplex PCR; TCRdb stores in-frame clones only, minus some. The sample holds about 2 million clones, 85% to 95% seen once. Sequenced: naive CD4+ T cells sorted from blood. Sample subset: CD45RA+ positively selected. The chain carries TRBV9 and TRBJ2-3; 11 positions agree with TRBD2. This clonotype originated in a man aged 18 to 30 in good health. CDR3 sequence reads: CASSLAGGTSADTQYF. CDR3 bases: TGTGCCAGCAGCCTAGCGGGGGGAACGTCGGCAGATACGCAGTATTTT.